This T cell receptor (beta chain) appears in the sequencing data of a study of blood T cell repertoires in COVID-19. Across the study: Samples came from the United States, Italy and Spain, spanning acute and convalescent COVID-19. Nucleic acid was either cDNA or gDNA, and it came from T cells, B-cell-depleted T cells, or PBMCs.

V lost 5 bases and J lost 3; bases outside the gene matches: 3. This CDR3 is 13 amino acids long. In germline, CDR1 is SGHTA, CDR2 FQGNSA. Data came from immunoSEQ multiplex PCR; TCRdb stores just in-frame clones and leaves some out. The sample holds 150,000 to 180,000 clones, roughly nine tenths seen once. This clone was detected once. The rearrangement uses TRBV7-2 and TRBJ1-2; 7 bases are shared with TRBD1. Material: peripheral blood. This clonotype originated in a man in his fifties or sixties with acute or convalescent COVID-19. The CDR3 DNA reads as TGTGCCAGCAGCCCACAGGGGTACTATGGCTACACCTTC. Amino acid sequence: CASSPQGYYGYTF. The whole variable domain, remainder taken from reference TRBV7-2 and TRBJ1-2, is GAGVSQSPSNKVTEKGKDVELRCDPISGHTALYWYRQSLGQGLEFLIYFQGNSAPDKSGLPSDRFSAERTGGSVSTLTIQRTQQEDSAVYLCASSPQGYYGYTFGSGTRLTVV.